This T cell receptor (beta chain) was sequenced during a study of blood T cell repertoires in COVID-19. The repertoire was sequenced with immunoSEQ multiplex PCR; TCRdb's copy has only in-frame clones and lacks some. The data hold 78,000 or so clones, with roughly four fifths observed a single time. Germline V lookup: CDR1 MNHEY, CDR2 SVGAGI. CDR3 length equals 15 residues. Trimming removed 5 bases from V and 2 bases from J; junction bases left unmatched: 7. This TCR was sampled from a man older than 75 with acute or convalescent COVID-19. Sequenced input: peripheral blood. The chain links TRBV6-5 to TRBJ1-1; 8 positions match TRBD1. For the CDR3, the DNA is TGTGCCAGCAGTACCAAGGACAGGGTCAACACTGAAGCTTTCTTT. As protein: CASSTKDRVNTEAFF.